The rows below give T cell receptor beta chains drawn from one sample of a study of T cell repertoires in cytomegalovirus infection. TCRdb fed the reads into MiXCR, producing one record per CDR3 protein. Counted here are 300,000 to 450,000 distinct CDR3 sequences, roughly 18% occurring once; the ten biggest clones make up roughly 9%. The sequenced material came from PBMCs. Every receptor here comes from a human donor in good health (CMV status not recorded). Some clones in this sample may be carry-over from other donors' samples. Both conserved end residues are part of each CDR3.

TRBV7-6	TRBJ2-1	CAGTEGNEQFF
TRBV14	TRBJ1-1	CASSPRGRPNTEAFF
TRBV10-3	TRBJ1-5	CATTDRAESNQPQHF
TRBV12-3/TRBV12-4	TRBJ1-1	CASSPIQGAGVEAFF
TRBV6-5	TRBJ1-1	CASSQIGGGRNTEAFF
TRBV28	TRBJ2-3	CASGGLRTDTQYF
TRBV20-1	TRBJ1-2	CSARDLVRLKGYGYTF
TRBV4-2	TRBJ1-4	CASSQVGRWNEKLFF
TRBV10-3	TRBJ2-7	CAITEGVLEQYF
TRBV7-6	TRBJ2-7	CASSLVQPPVYEQYF
TRBV20-1	TRBJ2-3	CSAREISGSTDTQYF
TRBV28	TRBJ1-1	CASITGDTEAFF
TRBV7-6	TRBJ2-3	CASSNRDTQYF
TRBV18	TRBJ2-1	CASSPGALTGNEQFF
TRBV7-9	TRBJ2-1	CASSLWTDYSYNEQFF
TRBV4-1	TRBJ1-2	CASSQWVHARGYTF
TRBV12-3/TRBV12-4	TRBJ1-5	CASNRDSEYQPQHF
TRBV4-2	TRBJ2-1	CASSPPLNSGRDNEQFF
TRBV14	TRBJ2-1	CASSQEVGNEQFF
TRBV20-1	TRBJ1-5	CSARGGQGHQPQHF
TRBV20-1	TRBJ1-2	CSASDQGVYGYTF
TRBV7-6	TRBJ2-7	CASSPPGVYEQYF
TRBV20-1	TRBJ1-1	CSASYRGANSEAFF
TRBV15	TRBJ2-4	CATSREGLGDIQYF
TRBV6-5	TRBJ1-2	CASSLNQGMGYTF
TRBV20-1	TRBJ1-2	CSARGTGAGYGYTF
TRBV15	TRBJ2-7	CATSRGPYEQYF
TRBV29-1	TRBJ2-1	CSVELGLVEQFF
TRBV7-9	TRBJ2-1	CASSLGGPTNEQFF
TRBV6-5	TRBJ1-2	CASSYSGGNYGYTF
TRBV4-2	TRBJ1-1	CASSQQQGAGTEAFF
TRBV7-2	TRBJ2-3	CASRILAADTQYF
TRBV7-2	TRBJ2-3	CASSLGYGGPDTQYF
TRBV6-5	TRBJ2-7	CASSQGTLLGEQYF
TRBV14	TRBJ2-7	CASSGAGEQYF
TRBV28	TRBJ1-6	CASSSAFRDRHFSF
TRBV7-8	TRBJ1-6	CASSLVKGASPLHF
TRBV20-1	TRBJ2-2	CSARAGKVTGELFF
TRBV2	TRBJ2-7	CASRASGTGGEQYF
TRBV4-1	TRBJ1-1	CASSQRTVNTEAFF
TRBV7-2	TRBJ2-5	CASSVAGGLETQYF
TRBV11-2	TRBJ2-5	CASSPVGQETQYF
TRBV24-1	TRBJ2-7	CATSDFGRNGYQQYF
TRBV19	TRBJ1-5	CATGTPYSNQPQHF
TRBV2	TRBJ2-1	CASSELRLVNEQFF
TRBV5-4	TRBJ2-5	CASSSNTGLIQETQYF
TRBV10-2	TRBJ2-1	CASRGLDLGGVGDEQFF
TRBV7-9	TRBJ2-5	CASRSDQETQYF
TRBV7-2	TRBJ2-3	CASSSSGREVQYF
TRBV18	TRBJ1-2	CASSPPGSYGYTF
TRBV7-2	TRBJ2-7	CASSLGRRQYF
TRBV5-1	TRBJ2-3	CASSPQGRGGTDTQYF
TRBV29-1	TRBJ2-1	CSHTGQVQNEQFF